This T cell receptor beta chain originates from a study of technical replicates of blood from a handful of donors. The data were produced by immunoSEQ multiplex PCR, yet TCRdb's version contains in-frame clones alone and is incomplete. The table has 85,000 to 100,000 clones, 95% seen once. The origin of this receptor is a human donor in good health. Sequencing was performed on T cells isolated from PBMCs.

The CDR3 DNA reads TGTGCCAGCAGCGGGGGGTCCTATACGAGCGAAAAACTGTTTTTT. Encoded protein: CASSGGSYTSEKLFF. This rearrangement joins TRBV4-2 to TRBJ1-4, with D maybe TRBD1 (5 bases). Germline loops: CDR1 LGHNA, CDR2 YNFKEQ. This CDR3 is built from 15 residues. V gave up 5 bases and J gave up 8 bases, with 18 bases separating them.